This TCR beta chain was captured in a study of cytomegalovirus exposure and HLA in healthy donors. Study summary: Across under 450 genotyped donors, 81% landed in the Caucasian-associated ancestry cluster.

Germline assignment: CDR1 SGHVS and CDR2 FNYEAQ. The CDR3 extends over 16 amino acids. V gave up 4 bases and J gave up 1 base; unmatched junction bases: 8. The PCR employed 60 Vbeta primers together with 13 Jbeta primers. TCRdb's table, derived via immunoSEQ multiplex PCR, lists solely in-frame clones and lacks some. The sample lists roughly 80,000 clones; around 80% were seen once. Sequencing was done on a sample of PBMCs. The gene calls are TRBV7-6 and TRBJ2-5; TRBD1 matches 8 bases. The receptor was isolated from a male donor in good health and CMV-seronegative. Here the CDR3 reads CASSSGQGRGQETQYF. The CDR3 coding sequence is TGTGCCAGCAGCTCCGGACAGGGCAGGGGCCAAGAGACCCAGTACTTC.